Following are 14 T cell receptor beta chains from one sample sequenced in a study of shared clonotypes between healthy human individuals. Assay: immunoSEQ multiplex PCR; the TCRdb copy retains only in-frame clones and omits some. The sample holds roughly 760,000 clones, roughly 70% seen once. The source material was memory CD4+ T cells sorted from blood. Subset defined: CD45RA-negative fraction. The receptors come from a woman between 25 and 40 years old in good health.

The CDR3 DNA reads as TGTGCCAGCAGCAACAAAAGCGGGAGAGAGGACAATGAGCAGTTCTTC. It codes for CASSNKSGREDNEQFF. The chain has TRBV7-8 and TRBJ2-1; TRBD2 agrees at 8 bases. There are 16 residues in the CDR3. Germline V CDR1 and CDR2: SGHVS, FQNEAQ. V shed 5 bases, J shed 5 bases, and the junction held 11 bases outside the gene matches. Complete variable domain (other parts from reference TRBV7-8 and TRBJ2-1): GAGVSQSPRYKVAKRGQDVALRCDPISGHVSLFWYQQALGQGPEFLTYFQNEAQLDKSGLPSDRFFAERPEGSVSTLKIQRTQQEDSAVYLCASSNKSGREDNEQFFGPGTRLTVL.

This chain connects TRBV5-6 to TRBJ2-2; D is unresolved. The V gene lost 1 base and the J gene lost 2 bases, with 6 bases spanning the gap. The V gene's germline CDR1 is SGHDT and CDR2 YYEEEE. This CDR3 comprises 14 residues. The chain's CDR3 is CASSLIQNTGELFF. The CDR3 DNA reads TGTGCCAGCAGCTTGATACAAAACACCGGGGAGCTGTTTTTT.

J is TRBJ1-5 and V is TRBV11-2, with D unresolved. Trimming stripped 2 bases from V and 5 bases from J, with 13 bases between. There are 15 residues in the CDR3. Germline values: CDR1 SGHAT, CDR2 FQNNGV. CDR3 DNA: TGTGCCAGCAGCTTAATCAGTGACGGGGATCAGCCCCAGCATTTT. As protein: CASSLISDGDQPQHF.

J is TRBJ2-7 and V is TRBV18, with 8 bases lining up with TRBD2. Germline CDR1 reads KGHSH; CDR2 reads LQKENI. J lost 4 bases, V lost 0 bases, and 5 bases had no gene match. The CDR3 consists of 15 residues. The CDR3 loop is CASSPPSRGVYEQYF. The CDR3 DNA follows: TGTGCCAGCTCACCACCGTCGCGGGGGGTTTACGAGCAGTACTTC.

The table lists this clone with a count of one. This sequence joins TRBV2 and TRBJ2-7, with 9 nucleotides matching TRBD1. V dropped 6 bases and J dropped 3; count of bases not matched to a gene: 3. The germline V gene encodes CDR1 SNHLY and CDR2 FYNNEI. This CDR3 contains 13 residues. The CDR3 loop reads CASSWDRDYEQYF. The CDR3, as DNA: TGTGCCAGCAGCTGGGACAGGGACTACGAGCAGTACTTC. The whole variable domain, remainder taken from reference TRBV2 and TRBJ2-7, is EPEVTQTPSHQVTQMGQEVILRCVPISNHLYFYWYRQILGQKVEFLVSFYNNEISEKSEIFDDQFSVERPDGSNFTLKIRSTKLEDSAMYFCASSWDRDYEQYFGPGTRLTVT.

V and J are TRBV28 and TRBJ2-7; 9 nucleotides agree with TRBD1. Losses at the gene ends were 6 bases for V and 9 bases for J; bases not matched to a gene: 12. There are 14 residues in the CDR3. The germline gives CDR1 MDHEN, CDR2 SYDVKM. This chain's CDR3 is CASRPPGQGLAQYF. In DNA form, the CDR3 reads TGTGCCAGCAGACCCCCGGGACAGGGTTTAGCGCAGTACTTC.

V gene TRBV27 combines with J gene TRBJ1-5, with a tentative D call TRBD1 (6 bases). The CDR3 spans 15 residues. Germline loops: CDR1 MNHEY, CDR2 SMNVEV (reference sequence). Trimming took off 5 bases at V and 0 bases at J, with 11 bases between the two ends. The CDR3 sequence: CASSGRGNSNQPQHF. The CDR3 nucleotides are TGTGCCAGCAGTGGCAGGGGAAATAGCAATCAGCCCCAGCATTTT.

CDR3 sequence: CASSFRDSGSQETQYF. The CDR3 nucleotides are TGCGCCAGCAGCTTTCGAGATAGCGGGAGCCAAGAGACCCAGTACTTC. This chain uses TRBV5-1 with TRBJ2-5; the match to TRBD2 covers 9 bases. Germline-derived CDR1 and CDR2 are SGHRS and YFSETQ. The CDR3 has 16 residues. The V segment lost 2 bases and the J segment 1 base; nucleotides outside the gene matches: 6. Full variable domain (missing parts from reference TRBV5-1 and TRBJ2-5): KAGVTQTPRYLIKTRGQQVTLSCSPISGHRSVSWYQQTPGQGLQFLFEYFSETQRNKGNFPGRFSGRQFSNSRSEMNVSTLELGDSALYLCASSFRDSGSQETQYFGPGTRLLVL.

The CDR3 here is CASRGDRAGANVLTF. CDR3 sequence (DNA): TGTGCCAGCAGAGGGGACAGGGCTGGGGCCAACGTCCTGACTTTC. The J gene is TRBJ2-6, the V gene TRBV2; 9 nucleotides line up with TRBD1. V dropped 6 bases and J dropped 2; count of bases not matched to a gene: 2. Germline V gene sequence: CDR1 SNHLY, CDR2 FYNNEI. The CDR3 is 15 residues long.

The V call is TRBV5-1, the J call TRBJ2-2, with 10 bases lining up with TRBD1. The germline CDR1 and CDR2 sequences are SGHRS and YFSETQ. With 6 bases clipped from V and 2 bases from J, the junction kept 4 bases outside the gene matches. The CDR3 is 15 amino acids. The DNA for the CDR3 is TGCGCCAGCACAGCGACAGGGGGCAACACCGGGGAGCTGTTTTTT. It is translated as CASTATGGNTGELFF.

This sequence joins TRBV6-5 and TRBJ1-2, with TRBD1 identical over 8 bases. Germline lookup yields CDR1 MNHEY and CDR2 SVGAGI. The CDR3 extends over 14 amino acids. V was clipped by 6 bases and J by 2 bases; unmatched bases: 5. This CDR3 is CASSSRTGNYGYTF. The CDR3 nucleotides read TGTGCCAGCAGCTCCCGGACAGGGAACTATGGCTACACCTTC.

The chain is built from TRBV19 and TRBJ2-7; TRBD2 aligns across 8 bases. Germline assignment: CDR1 LNHDA and CDR2 SQIVND (reference sequence). After removal of 5 bases from V and 5 bases from J, the junction contained 11 bases not matched to a gene. The CDR3 runs 15 residues. The CDR3: CASSQPGTRRDEQYF. CDR3 DNA: TGTGCCAGTAGTCAACCAGGGACTAGAAGGGACGAGCAGTACTTC.

This clone was detected only a few times. This sample also contains other DNA sequences that code for the same CDR3. The CDR3 loop reads CASSPLYSGANVLTF. For the CDR3, the DNA is TGTGCCAGCAGCCCCTTGTACTCTGGGGCCAACGTCCTGACTTTC. The gene calls are TRBV6-5 and TRBJ2-6, with D uncertain. The V and J ends lost 6 bases and 0 bases respectively, with 9 bases between them. The CDR3 covers 15 residues. Germline V CDR1 and CDR2: MNHEY, SVGAGI.

This clone showed up just once. This sequence joins TRBV30 and TRBJ2-5; 10 positions match TRBD2. The CDR3 covers 15 residues. V lost 0 bases and J lost 4; bases outside the gene matches: 5. In germline, CDR1 is GTSNPN, CDR2 SVGIG (reference sequence). The CDR3 protein is CAWSVGSSGRETQYF. The DNA of the CDR3 is TGTGCCTGGAGTGTCGGGTCTAGCGGGAGAGAGACCCAGTACTTC. Full variable domain (rest looked up from reference TRBV30 and TRBJ2-5): SQTIHQWPATLVQPVGSPLSLECTVEGTSNPNLYWYRQAAGRGLQLLFYSVGIGQISSEVPQNLSASRPQDRQFILSSKKLLLSDSGFYLCAWSVGSSGRETQYFGPGTRLLVL.